These T cell receptor beta chains were read from a single sample in a study of lymphopenia after photon versus proton radiotherapy. The method was immunoSEQ multiplex PCR; TCRdb's version includes in-frame clones alone and lacks a portion of them. The table has 30,000 to 40,000 clones, about 94% seen once. The sample consisted of peripheral blood, taken from a patient treated with photon-based radiotherapy. The receptors come from a man between 60 and 70 years old with cholangiocarcinoma. The CDR3 runs from the conserved cysteine through the conserved F or W. A D gene is named only where the DNA matches it firmly. The size of a clone is reported for some rows only, either as once, few or many, or as a class for expanded clones.

v_gene	abundance	d_gene	j_gene	CDR3aa	CDR3nt
TRBV5-1	once	TRBD1	TRBJ2-2	CASSSRDSNTGELFF	TGCGCCAGCAGTAGCCGGGACAGTAACACCGGGGAGCTGTTTTTT
TRBV7-2	.	.	TRBJ1-2	CASSFPLVGPNYGYTF	TGTGCCAGCAGCTTCCCCTTGGTTGGACCTAACTATGGCTACACCTTC
TRBV7-3	.	TRBD1	TRBJ2-1	CASSVTGGGLYNEQFF	TGTGCCAGCAGCGTCACAGGGGGAGGCCTCTACAATGAGCAGTTCTTC
TRBV9	once	TRBD1	TRBJ1-1	CASSSGQGRRNTEAFF	TGTGCCAGCAGCTCGGGACAGGGAAGGAGGAACACTGAAGCTTTCTTT
TRBV5-5	.	.	TRBJ2-7	CASSFTGYEQYF	TGTGCCAGCAGCTTTACAGGGTACGAGCAGTACTTC
TRBV5-1	.	.	TRBJ1-3	CASSLARGGFSGNTIYF	TGCGCCAGCAGCTTGGCCCGGGGAGGTTTCTCTGGAAACACCATATATTTT
TRBV28	.	TRBD2	TRBJ2-1	CASRGAGISYNEQFF	TGTGCCAGCAGAGGAGCGGGAATTAGTTACAATGAGCAGTTCTTC
TRBV11-2	.	TRBD2	TRBJ2-2	CASSFGGPAGVNTGELFF	TGTGCCAGCAGCTTTGGGGGCCCAGCGGGGGTTAACACCGGGGAGCTGTTTTTT
TRBV7-8	once	.	TRBJ2-3	CASSLVWAGERTLTDTQYF	TGTGCCAGCAGCTTAGTGTGGGCAGGGGAACGAACCCTCACAGATACGCAGTATTTT
TRBV5-4	.	TRBD1	TRBJ1-2	CASSLELRDRADGYTF	TGTGCCAGCAGCTTGGAGCTTCGGGACAGGGCGGATGGCTACACCTTC
TRBV7-8	few	.	TRBJ1-5	CASSLAFAGSNQPQHF	TGTGCCAGCAGCTTAGCGTTCGCAGGTAGCAATCAGCCCCAGCATTTT
TRBV28	.	.	TRBJ2-6	CASSFTTSGANVLTF	TGTGCCAGCAGTTTTACGACCTCTGGGGCCAACGTCCTGACTTTC
TRBV28	.	.	TRBJ2-7	CASSSPGTETYEQYF	TGTGCCAGCAGTTCTCCCGGGACGGAAACCTACGAGCAGTACTTC
TRBV18	.	TRBD1	TRBJ2-5	CASSPGGTGLEETQYF	TGTGCCAGCTCACCTGGTGGGACAGGGTTGGAAGAGACCCAGTACTTC
TRBV7-9	once	.	TRBJ2-7	CASSWSGRSYEQYF	TGTGCCAGCAGCTGGTCGGGACGCTCCTACGAGCAGTACTTC
TRBV10-3	.	.	TRBJ1-2	CAIRAGARLTNYGYTF	TGTGCCATCAGGGCAGGGGCCCGCCTCACTAACTATGGCTACACCTTC
TRBV11-2	.	TRBD1	TRBJ2-7	CASSRQGYEQYF	TGTGCCAGCAGCCGACAGGGGTACGAGCAGTACTTC
TRBV5-4	.	TRBD1	TRBJ2-1	CASSLSLHRDRGNEQFF	TGTGCCAGCAGCTTATCCTTACATAGGGACAGGGGAAATGAGCAGTTCTTC
TRBV6-5	.	TRBD2	TRBJ2-4	CASSVAGEGDIQYF	TGTGCCAGCAGTGTAGCGGGAGAAGGGGACATTCAGTACTTC
TRBV7-3	.	TRBD2	TRBJ2-1	CASSSGLAGDNEQFF	TGTGCCAGCAGCTCGGGACTAGCGGGGGACAATGAGCAGTTCTTC
TRBV4-3	.	.	TRBJ1-2	CASSQELRQGNYGYTF	TGCGCCAGCAGCCAAGAACTCCGGCAGGGGAACTATGGCTACACCTTC
TRBV2	once	.	TRBJ2-5	CASSRDGPQETQYF	TGTGCCAGCAGTCGGGACGGACCCCAAGAGACCCAGTACTTC
TRBV10-3	.	.	TRBJ1-6	CAISAVRSGSPLHF	TGTGCCATCAGTGCTGTCCGAAGTGGTTCACCCCTCCACTTT
TRBV5-1	.	.	TRBJ2-7	CASSQTELSYEQYF	TGCGCCAGCAGCCAAACAGAGCTCTCCTACGAGCAGTACTTC
TRBV19	.	TRBD1	TRBJ2-2	CASNHDRGNTGELFF	TGTGCCAGTAACCATGACAGGGGAAACACCGGGGAGCTGTTTTTT
TRBV2	once	TRBD2	TRBJ2-1	CASSERWVGSGRATYNEQFF	TGTGCCAGCAGTGAACGATGGGTTGGTAGCGGGAGGGCCACCTACAATGAGCAGTTCTTC
TRBV7-2	.	TRBD1	TRBJ2-1	CASSLAGTGSYNEQFF	TGTGCCAGCAGCTTAGCCGGGACAGGGTCCTACAATGAGCAGTTCTTC
TRBV19	once	TRBD1	TRBJ2-7	CASSPSKTGGAGEQYF	TGTGCCAGTAGTCCGTCCAAGACAGGGGGCGCGGGGGAGCAGTACTTC
TRBV11-3	.	.	TRBJ2-3	CASSLVAGSTDTQYF	TGTGCCAGCAGCTTAGTTGCGGGAAGCACAGATACGCAGTATTTT
TRBV21-1	once	.	TRBJ2-7	CASSTQCRDRSYEQYF	TGTGCCAGCAGCACTCAATGCCGGGACCGATCCTACGAGCAGTACTTC
TRBV7-6	.	.	TRBJ2-2	CASSLSQNTGELFF	TGTGCCAGCAGCTTATCCCAGAACACCGGGGAGCTGTTTTTT
TRBV28	.	TRBD1	TRBJ1-1	CASSLRGQPTRGTEAFF	TGTGCCAGCAGTTTACGGGGACAGCCAACAAGGGGTACTGAAGCTTTCTTT
TRBV5-1	.	.	TRBJ1-1	CASSADSMNTEAFF	TGCGCCAGCAGCGCTGACAGTATGAACACTGAAGCTTTCTTT
TRBV18	.	TRBD1	TRBJ2-7	CASSPKGGRSYEQYF	TGTGCCAGCTCACCAAAAGGGGGCAGGTCCTACGAGCAGTACTTC
TRBV6-5	once	TRBD1	TRBJ1-2	CASSYSRDRGQGYTF	TGTGCCAGCAGTTACTCGAGGGACAGGGGGCAAGGCTACACCTTC
TRBV6-5	.	.	TRBJ1-5	CASSPGALSNQPQHF	TGTGCCAGCAGCCCCGGGGCTCTTAGCAATCAGCCCCAGCATTTT
TRBV6-1	.	TRBD1	TRBJ1-6	CASSAPGQESYNSPLHF	TGTGCCAGCAGTGCACCGGGACAGGAATCCTATAATTCACCCCTCCACTTT
TRBV4-1	.	TRBD1	TRBJ1-1	CASSPGDRGAEAFF	TGCGCCAGCAGCCCGGGAGACAGGGGGGCTGAAGCTTTCTTT
TRBV10-3	.	TRBD1	TRBJ1-3	CAIRQGAGNTIYF	TGTGCCATCAGACAGGGGGCGGGAAACACCATATATTTT
TRBV27	.	TRBD1	TRBJ2-2	CASSLSGGRSTGELFF	TGTGCCAGCAGTCTATCAGGGGGCAGGAGCACCGGGGAGCTGTTTTTT
TRBV11-3	.	TRBD1	TRBJ1-4	CASSELRQGTEKLFF	TGTGCCAGCAGCGAACTTCGACAGGGTACTGAAAAACTGTTTTTT
TRBV10-1	.	.	TRBJ2-1	CASSATLSGDNEQFF	TGCGCCAGCAGTGCAACCCTTTCAGGGGACAATGAGCAGTTCTTC
TRBV7-2	.	.	TRBJ2-3	CASRLGLTLSTQYF	TGTGCCAGCAGGTTGGGACTCACCTTATCTACGCAGTATTTT
TRBV6-5	.	.	TRBJ1-5	CASSPQYSNQPQHF	TGTGCCAGCAGTCCCCAGTATAGCAATCAGCCCCAGCATTTT
TRBV7-9	once	TRBD1	TRBJ2-7	CASSRNRGQGAYEQYF	TGTGCCAGCAGCCGGAATAGGGGACAGGGGGCCTACGAGCAGTACTTC
TRBV9	.	TRBD1	TRBJ2-2	CASSVRGQENTGELFF	TGTGCCAGCAGCGTACGAGGACAGGAAAACACCGGGGAGCTGTTTTTT
TRBV6-5	medium-sized	.	TRBJ1-2	CASSWKTGTHYGYTF	TGTGCCAGTTCGTGGAAAACAGGGACCCACTATGGCTACACCTTC
TRBV6-6	.	.	TRBJ2-2	CASSITHRDTGELFF	TGTGCCAGCAGTATTACCCACAGGGACACCGGGGAGCTGTTTTTT
TRBV5-6	once	TRBD1	TRBJ1-1	CASTHRDRGDLGAFF	TGTGCCAGCACGCACCGGGACAGGGGAGATCTGGGAGCTTTCTTT
TRBV12-5	.	.	TRBJ2-7	CASGLRGASYEQYF	TGTGCTAGTGGCCTTCGTGGGGCGTCCTACGAGCAGTACTTC
TRBV5-1	.	TRBD1	TRBJ2-5	CASSLTGAYQETQYF	TGCGCCAGCAGCTTGACAGGGGCGTACCAAGAGACCCAGTACTTC
TRBV7-2	.	.	TRBJ2-5	CASSHGGQVKTQYF	TGTGCCAGCAGCCACGGAGGGCAGGTGAAGACCCAGTACTTC
TRBV5-4	.	TRBD1	TRBJ2-1	CASSTLVGQGYNEQFF	TGTGCCAGCAGCACTCTAGTGGGACAGGGCTACAATGAGCAGTTCTTC